This T cell receptor (beta chain) was captured by sequencing in a study of OX40 agonist ivuxolimab in advanced cancers. As for the study in general: Patients received the agonistic anti-OX40 (CD134) antibody ivuxolimab. Among those treated, three patients had partial responses, one with hepatocellular carcinoma and two with cutaneous melanoma.

The V segment lost 5 bases and the J segment 5 bases; nucleotides outside the gene matches: 12. The V gene's germline CDR1 is SGHVS and CDR2 FQNEAQ. This CDR3 has 16 amino acids. A remark on this clone: Its antigen is not identified.

Study observations and caveats: Relative to CD4+, CD8+ T cells held more expanded clones on average. In the expanded peripheral T cells, antigen specificity was never determined.

The table came from immunoSEQ multiplex PCR; TCRdb's copy has only in-frame clones and leaves some out. This table holds about 94,000 clones, around 90% found once. The genes are TRBV7-8 and TRBJ2-1; 7 bases are shared with TRBD2. This receptor was taken from an adult with an advanced solid tumor such as melanoma, head and neck, liver or kidney cancer. Here the sequenced sample was CD4+ or CD8+ T cells sorted from blood, taken in a trial of the OX40 agonist ivuxolimab. CDR3 protein: CASSVPSGGNNNEQFF. CDR3 DNA: TGTGCCAGCAGCGTGCCATCGGGGGGAAATAACAATGAGCAGTTCTTC.